The rows below give T cell receptor beta chains drawn from one sample of a study of OX40 agonist ivuxolimab in advanced cancers. Generated by immunoSEQ multiplex PCR, the TCRdb table keeps only in-frame clones and is missing some. The sample consists of roughly 70,000 clones, around 90% of them appearing once. The source material was CD4+ or CD8+ T cells sorted from blood, sampled in a trial of the OX40 agonist ivuxolimab. Source of these receptors: an adult with an advanced solid tumor such as melanoma, head and neck, liver or kidney cancer. CDR3s include the opening cysteine and the closing phenylalanine or tryptophan. Fields, in order: clone size, D gene, J gene, V gene, CDR3 protein, CDR3 DNA. A D gene is named only where the DNA matches it firmly. Only some rows state a clone size, as once, few, many or a class for expanded clones.

.,.,TRBJ2-5,TRBV15,CATSIGNQETQYF,TGTGCCACCAGCATAGGGAACCAAGAGACCCAGTACTTC
.,.,TRBJ1-1,TRBV4-2,CASRVWTGGDTEAFF,TGTGCCAGCAGGGTTTGGACTGGGGGGGACACTGAAGCTTTCTTT
.,.,TRBJ2-2,TRBV5-4,CASSRMGADTGELFF,TGTGCCAGCAGCCGGATGGGGGCTGACACCGGGGAGCTGTTTTTT
.,TRBD1,TRBJ1-3,TRBV9,CASSVGTASGNTIYF,TGTGCCAGCAGCGTCGGGACAGCTTCTGGAAACACCATATATTTT
.,TRBD2,TRBJ2-7,TRBV10-1,CASIKGRLAGASYEQYF,TGCGCCAGCATCAAAGGTAGACTAGCGGGAGCTAGCTACGAGCAGTACTTC
.,.,TRBJ2-7,TRBV29-1,CSILKLRGTDYEQYF,TGCAGCATCCTTAAACTCAGGGGCACCGACTACGAGCAGTACTTC
.,TRBD1,TRBJ1-1,TRBV19,CASKDRGRNTEAFF,TGTGCCAGTAAAGACAGGGGACGGAACACTGAAGCTTTCTTT
.,.,TRBJ1-1,TRBV15,CATSRDRKGTEAFF,TGTGCCACCAGCAGAGATAGAAAGGGCACTGAAGCTTTCTTT
.,.,TRBJ2-4,TRBV6-4,CASSGVIKAKNIQYF,TGTGCCAGCAGTGGGGTAATTAAAGCCAAAAACATTCAGTACTTC
.,.,TRBJ1-2,TRBV10-3,CAISEPSEGGRGYTF,TGTGCCATCAGTGAGCCATCGGAGGGTGGGCGCGGCTACACCTTC
.,TRBD2,TRBJ2-1,TRBV2,CASSEEGTSALIKFF,TGTGCCAGCAGTGAAGAAGGGACTAGCGCCCTGATTAAGTTCTTC
.,.,TRBJ1-1,TRBV11-2,CASSLRGAREAFF,TGTGCCAGCAGCTTAAGGGGGGCGCGGGAAGCTTTCTTT
once,.,TRBJ2-2,TRBV5-1,CASSYRGTSNTGELFF,TGCGCCAGCAGCTATCGTGGGACATCGAACACCGGGGAGCTGTTTTTT
.,.,TRBJ2-4,TRBV7-2,CASSLAPGQQYIQYF,TGTGCCAGCAGCTTAGCTCCGGGTCAGCAGTACATTCAGTACTTC
.,.,TRBJ2-7,TRBV7-2,CASRLRGGHEQYF,TGTGCCAGCAGATTACGAGGCGGCCACGAGCAGTACTTC
.,.,TRBJ2-3,TRBV10-3,CAISESSSASTDTQYF,TGTGCCATCAGTGAGTCGTCTAGCGCTAGCACAGATACGCAGTATTTT
.,TRBD1,TRBJ1-4,TRBV2,CASRALTGGNEKLFF,TGTGCCAGCAGAGCCTTGACAGGGGGAAATGAAAAACTGTTTTTT
once,TRBD2,TRBJ2-4,TRBV7-2,CASSLRVKRDGNIQYF,TGTGCCAGCAGCTTACGGGTTAAGCGGGACGGGAACATTCAGTACTTC
.,.,TRBJ2-7,TRBV6-6,CASSYSSRYEQYF,TGTGCCAGCAGTTACTCGAGCCGCTACGAGCAGTACTTC
.,.,TRBJ1-1,TRBV28,CASTVGGRVGNTEAFF,TGTGCCAGCACCGTGGGGGGGAGGGTAGGGAACACTGAAGCTTTCTTT
.,.,TRBJ1-2,TRBV20-1,CSAREVTYTF,TGCAGTGCTAGAGAGGTAACCTACACCTTC
.,.,TRBJ1-5,TRBV19,CASSWGARNQPQHF,TGTGCCAGTAGTTGGGGGGCGAGGAATCAGCCCCAGCATTTT
.,TRBD1,TRBJ1-2,TRBV5-6,CASRTGELHYGYTF,TGTGCCAGCAGGACAGGGGAATTACACTATGGCTACACCTTC